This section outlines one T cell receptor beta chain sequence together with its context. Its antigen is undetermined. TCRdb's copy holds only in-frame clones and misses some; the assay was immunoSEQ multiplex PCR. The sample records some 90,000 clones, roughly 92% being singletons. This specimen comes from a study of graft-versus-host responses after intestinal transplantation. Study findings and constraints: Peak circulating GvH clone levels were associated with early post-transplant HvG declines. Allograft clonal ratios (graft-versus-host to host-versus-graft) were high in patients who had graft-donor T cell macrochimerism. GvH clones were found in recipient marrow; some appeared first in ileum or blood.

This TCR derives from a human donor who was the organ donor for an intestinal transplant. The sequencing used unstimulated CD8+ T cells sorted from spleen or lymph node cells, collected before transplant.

The chain's CDR3 is CASSKHSGENYGYTF. Written as DNA, the CDR3 is TGCGCCAGCAGCAAACACTCGGGGGAGAACTATGGCTACACCTTC. V is TRBV4-3 and J is TRBJ1-2; the D gene is possibly TRBD1 (5 bases). Trimming stripped 5 bases from V and 2 bases from J, with 15 bases between. The CDR3 spans 15 residues. Germline V gene data show CDR1 as LGHNA and CDR2 as YSLEER.